Shown below are 21 T cell receptor beta chains from a single sample sequenced in a study of T cell responses to AZD1222 COVID-19 vaccine. The table came from immunoSEQ multiplex PCR; TCRdb's copy has only in-frame clones and leaves some out. Altogether 130,000 or so clones are present, just over 90% being singletons, with the ten largest covering less than 1.3%. Sequencing was performed on peripheral blood, taken 28 days after the second AZD1222 dose. The receptors come from an adult who received the AZD1222 COVID-19 vaccine.

The chain recombines TRBV18 with TRBJ1-2; D gene ambiguous. In germline, CDR1 is KGHSH, CDR2 LQKENI. The CDR3 contains 15 residues. Trimming pared 1 base from V and 4 bases from J, leaving 13 bases between. This CDR3 reads CASSPRAAVRYGYTF. Here the CDR3 DNA reads TGTGCCAGCTCACCACGGGCAGCCGTTCGCTATGGCTACACCTTC.

In the case of this clone: This CDR3 is also generated by other DNA sequences in the sample. This sequence joins TRBV29-1 and TRBJ1-2, with TRBD1 matching over 9 bases. The trim removed 1 base at V and 8 bases at J, leaving 11 bases unmatched. Germline V gene data show CDR1 as SQVTM and CDR2 as ANQGSEA. The CDR3 extends over 15 amino acids. The CDR3 DNA sequence: TGCAGCGTTGAAGGTGGAGACAGGGGGGGTCGGGGCTACACCTTC. It encodes CSVEGGDRGGRGYTF.

This clone was detected once. The V and J genes are TRBV7-3 and TRBJ1-1; the D is unclear. CDR1 and CDR2 (germline): SGHTA, FQGTGA. The CDR3 loop spans 13 amino acids. Deletions cut 4 bases from V and 6 bases from J, with 12 bases between. In nucleotides, the CDR3 is TGTGCCAGCAGCTCCTCGACATCTGCTGAAGCTTTCTTT. Protein sequence: CASSSSTSAEAFF.

The rearrangement links TRBV3-1 (or the pseudogene TRBV3-2) to TRBJ2-3; D is perhaps TRBD1 or TRBD2 (6 bases each). With 0 bases removed from V and 2 bases from J, the gap between germline ends came to 9 bases. Germline V CDR1 and CDR2: LGHDT, YNNKEL (reference sequence). The CDR3 has 15 amino acids. The chain's CDR3 is CASSQDGGLTDTQYF. Written as DNA, the CDR3 is TGTGCCAGCAGCCAAGATGGGGGGCTCACAGATACGCAGTATTTT.

The genes are TRBV6-5 and TRBJ1-5; the D is unclear. The CDR3 loop spans 14 amino acids. Germline values: CDR1 MNHEY, CDR2 SVGAGI. V shed 5 bases and J shed 0 bases, with 8 bases lying between them. This CDR3 reads CASSQEYSNQPQHF. The CDR3 coding sequence is TGTGCCAGCAGTCAGGAATATAGCAATCAGCCCCAGCATTTT.

The V gene is TRBV18, the J gene TRBJ1-2, with D unresolved. Germline CDR1 KGHSH, CDR2 LQKENI. The V gene lost 3 bases and the J gene lost 0 bases, with 14 bases spanning the gap. The CDR3 runs 16 residues. The CDR3 nucleotides read TGTGCCAGCTCACCGGAGGCTTCAGCTTCTAACTATGGCTACACCTTC. It codes for CASSPEASASNYGYTF.

The rearrangement uses TRBV15 and TRBJ2-7; no reliable D call. The CDR3 is made up of 13 amino acids. Trimming stripped 0 bases from V and 6 bases from J, with 9 bases between. Germline assignment: CDR1 LNHNV and CDR2 YYDKDF (reference sequence). Written as DNA, the CDR3 is TGTGCCACCAGCAGAGATTTGCAGGCCGAGCAGTACTTC. It specifies CATSRDLQAEQYF.

The J gene is TRBJ1-2, the V gene TRBV7-9, with D uncertain. This CDR3 has 14 amino acids. Germline loops: CDR1 SEHNR, CDR2 FQNEAQ (reference sequence). Trimming shortened V by 3 bases and J by 3 bases, and 11 bases separated the two germline ends. CDR3 sequence: CASSLTRRDYGYTF. The CDR3 nucleotides are TGTGCCAGCAGCTTGACAAGAAGGGACTATGGCTACACCTTC.

The chain employs TRBV3-1 (or the pseudogene TRBV3-2) and TRBJ1-5, with unresolved D. The CDR3 contains 13 residues. Deletions cut 0 bases from V and 10 bases from J, with 10 bases between. Per the germline V gene, CDR1 is LGHDT and CDR2 is YNNKEL (reference sequence). The DNA for the CDR3 is TGTGCCAGCAGCCAAGAATATAAGGGTCCCCAGCATTTT. Translated: CASSQEYKGPQHF.

In the case of this clone: Other DNA sequences in this sample translate to the same CDR3. The rearrangement links TRBV3-1 (or the pseudogene TRBV3-2) to TRBJ2-7; no definite D call. The germline gives CDR1 LGHDT, CDR2 YNNKEL (reference sequence). Trimming stripped 0 bases from V and 4 bases from J, with 10 bases between. This CDR3 comprises 14 residues. The CDR3, as DNA: TGTGCCAGCAGCCAAGAAGGCAGACCATACGAGCAGTACTTC. It translates to CASSQEGRPYEQYF.

The chain employs TRBV28 and TRBJ2-7; 7 bases are shared with TRBD1. Trimming took 6 bases from V and 6 from J; bases not matched to a gene: 11. This CDR3 region has 14 residues. CDR1 MDHEN and CDR2 SYDVKM come from the germline V gene. This chain's CDR3 is CASRPGQVGSEQYF. As DNA, the CDR3 is TGTGCCAGCAGACCCGGACAGGTTGGAAGCGAGCAGTACTTC.

V and J are TRBV5-1 and TRBJ2-7, with a tentative D call TRBD2 (5 bases). This CDR3 comprises 14 residues. In germline, CDR1 is SGHRS, CDR2 YFSETQ. Trimming removed 0 bases at V and 2 bases at J, with 9 bases between. CDR3 bases: TGCGCCAGCAGCTTGGTTGGAGGCCCCTACGAGCAGTACTTC. Translating it yields CASSLVGGPYEQYF.

The J gene is TRBJ2-5, the V gene TRBV7-9; no reliable D call. V was trimmed by 5 bases and J by 4 bases, leaving 5 bases between them. CDR3 length: 11 residues. The germline CDR1 and CDR2 sequences are SEHNR and FQNEAQ (reference sequence). DNA for the CDR3: TGTGCCAGCAGCCCCACAGAGACCCAGTACTTC. Translating gives CASSPTETQYF.

The genes are TRBV28 and TRBJ2-7; a possible D gene is TRBD2 (5 bases). V lost 6 bases, J lost 3 bases, and 12 bases lay in between. There are 13 residues in the CDR3. Per the germline V gene, CDR1 is MDHEN and CDR2 is SYDVKM. The CDR3 DNA follows: TGTGCCAGCAGGAATAGCGTTAACTACGAGCAGTACTTC. Its translation is CASRNSVNYEQYF.

The J gene is TRBJ2-2, the V gene TRBV19, with D perhaps TRBD1 or TRBD2 (6 bases each). Germline V gene data show CDR1 as LNHDA and CDR2 as SQIVND (reference sequence). The V and J ends lost 5 bases and 2 bases respectively, with 12 bases between them. The CDR3 runs to 15 residues. CDR3 protein: CASSWGARNTGELFF. CDR3 bases: TGTGCCAGTAGTTGGGGGGCCCGCAACACCGGGGAGCTGTTTTTT.

The J gene is TRBJ2-1, the V gene TRBV7-3; 11 bases map to TRBD2. V dropped 2 bases and J dropped 7; count of bases not matched to a gene: 7. This CDR3 has 16 residues. CDR1 and CDR2 from the germline V gene are SGHTA and FQGTGA. CDR3 DNA: TGTGCCAGCAGCTTAGGCCTAGCGGGAGGAGGGAATGAGCAGTTCTTC. Its translation is CASSLGLAGGGNEQFF.

This clone was counted once. This chain connects TRBV19 to TRBJ2-7; D is possibly TRBD1 (6 bases). The CDR3 is 12 residues long. Trimming took 5 bases from V and 4 from J, leaving 9 bases between them. Germline V gene sequence: CDR1 LNHDA, CDR2 SQIVND (reference sequence). CDR3 sequence reads: CASSARGYEQYF. The CDR3, as DNA: TGTGCCAGTAGTGCCAGGGGTTACGAGCAGTACTTC.

This sequence joins TRBV20-1 and TRBJ2-5; no definite D call. V was clipped by 6 bases and J by 3 bases, with 5 bases between them. Germline values: CDR1 DFQATT, CDR2 SNEGSKA (reference sequence). This CDR3 is built from 10 residues. The CDR3 is CSAGKETQYF. The DNA for the CDR3 is TGCAGTGCCGGTAAAGAGACCCAGTACTTC.

The rearrangement uses TRBV6-5 and TRBJ1-2, with D perhaps TRBD1 (5 bases). In germline, CDR1 is MNHEY, CDR2 SVGAGI. V lost 3 bases, J lost 8 bases, and 7 bases lay in between. CDR3 size: 11 residues. CDR3: CASSYRGGYTF. CDR3 bases: TGTGCCAGCAGTTATCGGGGGGGCTACACCTTC.

This chain joins TRBV6-6 and TRBJ2-3, with no clear D. This CDR3 has 13 residues. Germline V gene data show CDR1 as MNHNY and CDR2 as SVGAGI (reference sequence). The germline V and J ends were trimmed by 7 bases and 0 bases, with 8 bases remaining between them. The CDR3 region has the DNA TGTGCCAGCAAGTTGGGAAGCACAGATACGCAGTATTTT. Its translation: CASKLGSTDTQYF.

V gene TRBV29-1 combines with J gene TRBJ2-3; 10 bases line up with TRBD1. The CDR3 extends over 16 amino acids. J lost 0 bases, V lost 6 bases, and 9 bases had no gene match. Germline CDR1 and CDR2: SQVTM and ANQGSEA. This CDR3 is CSVRDRGRKSTDTQYF. The CDR3 coding sequence is TGCAGCGTAAGGGACAGGGGTAGAAAGAGCACAGATACGCAGTATTTT.